The following is a T cell receptor beta chain sequence with its context. Its cognate antigen is unknown. Diagnosis relied on clinical symptoms, serum thyroxine and TRAb, thyroid ultrasound and orbital computed tomography. These data originate in a study of T cells in Graves' hyperthyroidism and ophthalmopathy. Study-level points and caveats: Blood held most thyroid clonotypes expanded above 0.001 frequency. Ophthalmopathy was told apart from stable hyperthyroidism by a 13 V-J model.

TCR beta CDR3 sequences were amplified from RNA transcripts. Primed by the HTBI set, a first-round RT-PCR was run on the TCR CDR3. TCRdb re-called the multiplex PCR reads through MiXCR, storing one row per CDR3 protein. The sample lists hundreds of thousands of distinct CDR3 sequences, about 45% seen once, with more than 7% in the top ten. Sequencing was carried out using peripheral blood or thyroid tissue (not recorded which). The sequence derives from an adult man with Graves' disease, either hyperthyroidism or ophthalmopathy (not recorded which).

The CDR3 sequence is CASSIGGRNYGYTF. CDR3 DNA sequence: TGTGCCAGTAGTATAGGAGGCAGGAACTATGGCTACACCTTC. The chain has TRBV19 and TRBJ1-2; D is uncertain. CDR3 size: 14 residues. Germline CDR1 is LNHDA and CDR2 is SQIVND (reference sequence). Trimming shortened V by 1 base and J by 2 bases, and 8 bases separated the two germline ends.